These 32 T cell receptor beta chains were sequenced from one sample in a study of CD8 T cells in ankylosing spondylitis. TCRdb re-called the 5' RACE reads with MiXCR, one entry per CDR3 protein. The table includes about 39,000 distinct CDR3 sequences, about 3% detected once. The sample was blood, either unsorted or a sorted T cell fraction (not recorded which). The origin of the receptors is a male donor with ankylosing spondylitis or in good health (not recorded which).

This clonotype came up many times. V usage is TRBV9 and J usage is TRBJ2-2; no reliable D call. From germline, CDR1 is SGDLS and CDR2 YYNGEE. This CDR3 contains 13 residues. V lost 0 bases and J lost 6, with 6 bases in between. DNA of the CDR3: TGTGCCAGCAGCGTAGCGCCAGCCGGGGAGCTGTTTTTT. It yields the protein CASSVAPAGELFF.

In its sample, this clonotype was seen many times. V usage is TRBV9 and J usage is TRBJ2-2; 7 bases fit TRBD2. The CDR3 extends over 14 amino acids. CDR1 and CDR2 from the germline V gene are SGDLS and YYNGEE. The V segment lost 0 bases and the J segment 4 bases; nucleotides outside the gene matches: 0. This chain's CDR3 is CASSVAGGTGELFF. As DNA, the CDR3 is TGTGCCAGCAGCGTAGCGGGGGGCACCGGGGAGCTGTTTTTT.

There are a few counts of this clonotype. The chain employs TRBV9 and TRBJ2-3; TRBD2 might be the D (6 bases). Trimming stripped 4 bases from V and 6 bases from J, with 15 bases between. The CDR3 is made up of 14 amino acids. Germline CDR1 SGDLS, CDR2 YYNGEE. CDR3 residues: CASSPRREADTQYF. The CDR3 DNA follows: TGTGCCAGCAGCCCCCGGAGGGAAGCGGATACGCAGTATTTT.

This clonotype was seen repeatedly, ten times or more. The chain uses TRBV9 and TRBJ2-3; the match to TRBD2 covers 14 bases. The CDR3 totals 18 residues. From germline, CDR1 is SGDLS and CDR2 YYNGEE. V gave up 4 bases and J gave up 2 bases; unmatched junction bases: 9. The CDR3 reads CASSSGTSGSIPTDTQYF. CDR3 bases: TGTGCCAGCAGCTCCGGGACTAGCGGGAGCATCCCCACAGATACGCAGTATTTT.

This clonotype has a count of ten or more. The gene calls are TRBV9 and TRBJ2-2; 13 nucleotides align to TRBD2. Germline lookup yields CDR1 SGDLS and CDR2 YYNGEE. This CDR3 comprises 17 residues. Losses at the gene ends were 4 bases for V and 3 bases for J; bases not matched to a gene: 6. As DNA, the CDR3 is TGTGCCAGCAGCTTCAGGACTAGCGGGAGCTACACCGGGGAGCTGTTTTTT. Encoded protein: CASSFRTSGSYTGELFF.

This clonotype occurred many times. The chain links TRBV9 to TRBJ2-2; D is unclear. The CDR3 runs to 16 residues. Germline-derived CDR1 and CDR2 are SGDLS and YYNGEE. Trimming cost V 0 bases and J 0 bases, with 9 bases left between them. CDR3 in amino acids: CASSVAPAPNTGELFF. CDR3 nucleotides: TGTGCCAGCAGCGTAGCCCCGGCTCCGAACACCGGGGAGCTGTTTTTT. The whole variable domain, filled in from reference TRBV9 and TRBJ2-2, reads DSGVTQTPKHLITATGQRVTLRCSPRSGDLSVYWYQQSLDQGLQFLIQYYNGEERAKGNILERFSAQQFPDLHSELNLSSLELGDSALYFCASSVAPAPNTGELFFGEGSRLTVL.

At least ten counts were recorded for this clonotype. The chain uses TRBV9 and TRBJ2-7; D unresolved. Trimming took off 4 bases at V and 2 bases at J, with 13 bases between the two ends. CDR3 size: 14 residues. CDR1 SGDLS and CDR2 YYNGEE come from the germline V gene. The CDR3: CASSLGPTAYEQYV. The CDR3 nucleotides read TGTGCCAGCAGCCTCGGGCCGACGGCCTACGAGCAGTACGTC.

This clonotype has only one observation. This chain links TRBV9 with TRBJ2-5; 8 nucleotides align to TRBD2. Germline CDR1 SGDLS, CDR2 YYNGEE. The CDR3 sequence is 18 residues long. V shed 7 bases and J 4 bases; nucleotides not matched to a gene: 21. CDR3 loop: CASGSGPSGLGSGETQYF. In DNA form, the CDR3 reads TGTGCCAGCGGCTCTGGCCCTAGCGGGTTGGGGTCGGGAGAGACCCAGTACTTC.

Many counts were recorded for this clonotype. In DNA form, the CDR3 reads TGTGCCAGCAGCCCATGGACAGGGAACACAGATACGCAGTATTTT. Translation: CASSPWTGNTDTQYF. The rearrangement links TRBV9 to TRBJ2-3, with 8 bases fitting TRBD1. V trimming: 4 bases; J trimming: 2 bases; junction bases outside the gene matches: 6. Germline CDR1 reads SGDLS; CDR2 reads YYNGEE. The CDR3 is made up of 15 amino acids.

This clonotype came up a few times. The V call is TRBV9, the J call TRBJ2-4, with D possibly TRBD1 on 6 matching bases. The V gene's germline CDR1 is SGDLS and CDR2 YYNGEE. There are 15 residues in the CDR3. V was trimmed by 0 bases and J by 8 bases, leaving 15 bases between them. The CDR3 coding sequence is TGTGCCAGCAGCGTAGAGGGGGTTAGAGGGGACATTCAGTACTTC. This gives the protein CASSVEGVRGDIQYF.

The table lists this clonotype with many counts. The chain recombines TRBV9 with TRBJ2-3; D not resolved. The CDR3 covers 16 residues. CDR1 is SGDLS, CDR2 YYNGEE, per germline. V lost 0 bases and J lost 2, with 13 bases in between. CDR3 sequence reads: CASSVGGNSPTDTQYF. The CDR3 DNA sequence: TGTGCCAGCAGCGTAGGTGGAAACAGTCCCACAGATACGCAGTATTTT.

This clonotype came up many times. This chain links TRBV9 with TRBJ2-5, with D unclear. CDR1 is SGDLS, CDR2 YYNGEE, per germline. The CDR3 covers 14 residues. Deletions cut 1 base from V and 5 bases from J, with 12 bases between. This chain's CDR3 is CASSVLAGEETQYF. The CDR3 region has the DNA TGTGCCAGCAGCGTATTGGCCGGCGAGGAGACCCAGTACTTC.

In its sample, this clonotype was seen many times. This chain uses TRBV9 with TRBJ2-5; a weak D match, TRBD2 (6 bases). This CDR3 has 14 amino acids. V was clipped by 0 bases and J by 1 base, with 7 bases between them. Germline CDR1 and CDR2: SGDLS and YYNGEE. In DNA form, the CDR3 reads TGTGCCAGCAGCGTAGAACTAGCCCAAGAGACCCAGTACTTC. This sequence encodes CASSVELAQETQYF.

The table lists this clonotype with many counts. This chain connects TRBV9 to TRBJ2-5, with 8 bases aligning to TRBD1. Per the germline V gene, CDR1 is SGDLS and CDR2 is YYNGEE. The CDR3 loop spans 15 amino acids. The V and J ends lost 3 bases and 4 bases, in that order; junction bases with no gene match: 8. The CDR3 DNA reads as TGTGCCAGCAGCGCCCTGGACAGGGCCCCAGAGACCCAGTACTTC. Its translation is CASSALDRAPETQYF.

Many counts were recorded for this clonotype. The chain couples TRBV9 to TRBJ2-2; no reliable D call. The CDR3 runs to 15 residues. Germline loops: CDR1 SGDLS, CDR2 YYNGEE. V was cut by 0 bases and J by 5 bases, with 11 bases left in between. CDR3 sequence (DNA): TGTGCCAGCAGCGTAGAACGGTTCGGGACCGGGGAGCTGTTTTTT. Protein product: CASSVERFGTGELFF.

This clonotype was counted ten times or more. The chain joins TRBV9 to TRBJ2-3, with D maybe TRBD2 (5 bases). CDR3 length: 14 amino acids. V gave up 2 bases and J gave up 2 bases, with 9 bases separating them. Germline V CDR1 and CDR2: SGDLS, YYNGEE. The CDR3 nucleotides read TGTGCCAGCAGCGTTCGGACTTTCACAGATACGCAGTATTTT. This translates into CASSVRTFTDTQYF.

This clonotype was recorded many times. The chain joins TRBV9 to TRBJ2-2, with a weak D call TRBD2 (7 bases). CDR1 is SGDLS and CDR2 is YYNGEE in the germline V gene. This CDR3 has 15 residues. Trimming pared 4 bases from V and 6 bases from J, leaving 16 bases between. The CDR3 region is CASSQRGGSAGELFF. Written as DNA, the CDR3 is TGTGCCAGCAGCCAGAGGGGGGGCAGCGCCGGGGAGCTGTTTTTT.

In this sample, this clonotype turned up many times. The chain links TRBV9 to TRBJ2-1; D is unresolved. Trimming cost V 0 bases and J 5 bases, with 6 bases left between them. The CDR3 is 13 amino acids. Per the germline V gene, CDR1 is SGDLS and CDR2 is YYNGEE. The chain's CDR3 is CASSVAGHNEQFF. The CDR3 DNA reads TGTGCCAGCAGCGTAGCTGGCCACAATGAGCAGTTCTTC.

The chain joins TRBV9 to TRBJ2-1; TRBD1 matches 8 bases. In germline, CDR1 is SGDLS, CDR2 YYNGEE. This CDR3 spans 16 amino acids. V gave up 5 bases and J gave up 2 bases; unmatched junction bases: 9. CDR3 residues: CASSPRQGKTYNEQFF. CDR3 nucleotide sequence: TGTGCCAGCAGTCCCCGACAGGGGAAAACCTACAATGAGCAGTTCTTC.

This clonotype was observed at least ten times. V usage is TRBV9 and J usage is TRBJ2-1; 9 nucleotides agree with TRBD1. CDR3 length equals 15 residues. CDR1 and CDR2 from the germline V gene are SGDLS and YYNGEE. J lost 3 bases, V lost 4 bases, and 5 bases had no gene match. CDR3 region: CASSSQGAGYNEQFF. The CDR3 nucleotides read TGTGCCAGCAGCTCACAGGGGGCCGGCTACAATGAGCAGTTCTTC.

This clonotype was counted many times. The DNA is omitted, as the CDR3 cannot be located on it reliably, and the CDR3 follows TCRdb's listing. The chain recombines TRBV21-1 with TRBJ2-1. TRBV21-1 is flagged as a pseudogene. The CDR3 spans 17 amino acids, including both terminal residues. CDR3 protein: CASSNYWGVGSYNEQFF.

This clonotype was picked up many times. The V call is TRBV9, the J call TRBJ1-6, with D unresolved. The CDR3 has 12 residues. The germline CDR1 and CDR2 sequences are SGDLS and YYNGEE. The ends were cut back, 2 bases at V and 8 bases at J, with 5 bases in the middle. CDR3 bases: TGTGCCAGCAGCGTCCTCGATTCACCCCTCCACTTT. As protein: CASSVLDSPLHF.

The chain uses TRBV9 and TRBJ1-6, with a possible D match to TRBD1 (5 bases). This CDR3 contains 15 residues. Germline-derived CDR1 and CDR2 are SGDLS and YYNGEE. Deletions cut 0 bases from V and 7 bases from J, with 11 bases between. The CDR3 DNA sequence: TGTGCCAGCAGCGTAGAGGAGGGGTTCAATTCACCCCTCCACTTT. Translating it yields CASSVEEGFNSPLHF.

This clonotype appeared many times. The chain joins TRBV9 to TRBJ2-5; 9 bases agree with TRBD1. The CDR3 has 17 residues. CDR1 SGDLS and CDR2 YYNGEE come from the germline V gene. Losses at the gene ends were 4 bases for V and 2 bases for J; bases not matched to a gene: 12. CDR3 residues: CASSPQRGDRAQETQYF. CDR3 nucleotide sequence: TGTGCCAGCAGCCCACAAAGGGGGGACAGGGCTCAAGAGACCCAGTACTTC.

This clonotype was seen ten or more times. The CDR3, as DNA: TGTGCCAGCAGTGTTAGCGGGATTTTGACAGATACGCAGTATTTT. Amino acids: CASSVSGILTDTQYF. The V call is TRBV9, the J call TRBJ2-3; 8 positions agree with TRBD2. This CDR3 comprises 15 residues. J gave up 3 bases and V 5 bases, and 8 bases lay outside the gene matches. In germline, CDR1 is SGDLS, CDR2 YYNGEE. Full variable domain (rest looked up from reference TRBV9 and TRBJ2-3): DSGVTQTPKHLITATGQRVTLRCSPRSGDLSVYWYQQSLDQGLQFLIQYYNGEERAKGNILERFSAQQFPDLHSELNLSSLELGDSALYFCASSVSGILTDTQYFGPGTRLTVL.

This clonotype has at least ten counts. This chain connects TRBV9 to TRBJ2-5, with 10 bases that match TRBD2. The ends lost 0 bases at V and 4 bases at J; junction bases unmatched: 6. Germline V gene sequence: CDR1 SGDLS, CDR2 YYNGEE. The CDR3 has 16 amino acids. The DNA for the CDR3 is TGTGCCAGCAGCGTAGGGTACCGACTAGCGGGAGAGACCCAGTACTTC. Its protein product is CASSVGYRLAGETQYF.

The sample holds many counts of this clonotype. V usage is TRBV9 and J usage is TRBJ2-2; 7 bases agree with TRBD2. Germline-derived CDR1 and CDR2 are SGDLS and YYNGEE. This CDR3 region has 16 residues. With 9 bases clipped from V and 3 bases from J, the junction kept 14 bases outside the gene matches. CDR3 DNA: TGTGCCACCCAAAGGACGGCGGGAGCCGACACCGGGGAGCTGTTTTTT. Translating gives CATQRTAGADTGELFF.

This clonotype was observed many times. V and J are TRBV10-3 and TRBJ2-7; weak D call: TRBD2 (6 bases). Germline lookup yields CDR1 ENHRY and CDR2 SYGVKD. Trimming cost V 4 bases and J 0 bases, with 13 bases left between them. The CDR3 has 15 residues. The CDR3 DNA reads TGTGCCATCAGTGGTGCCCGGGAGCACTCCTACGAGCAGTACGTC. Protein product: CAISGAREHSYEQYV.

In this sample, this clonotype turned up many times. The V call is TRBV9, the J call TRBJ2-5; TRBD2 might be the D (6 bases). Germline V gene sequence: CDR1 SGDLS, CDR2 YYNGEE. V was pared by 3 bases and J by 1 base, with 13 bases between. This CDR3 contains 15 residues. DNA of the CDR3: TGTGCCAGCAGCGGACTGGGGCGGGGCCAAGAGACCCAGTACTTC. Its translation is CASSGLGRGQETQYF.

This clonotype was detected many times. The CDR3 nucleotides read TGTGCCAGCAGCGTAGCTACAGACGCCCGAGGTGGCTACACCTTC. Translating it yields CASSVATDARGGYTF. The chain employs TRBV9 and TRBJ1-2; D remains unclear. CDR3 length: 15 residues. Deletions cut 0 bases from V and 7 bases from J, with 16 bases between. Germline assignment: CDR1 SGDLS and CDR2 YYNGEE.

This clonotype was seen repeatedly, ten times or more. The rearrangement joins TRBV9 to TRBJ1-1; weak D call: TRBD1 (6 bases). CDR1 is SGDLS and CDR2 is YYNGEE in the germline V gene. The V and J ends lost 4 bases and 3 bases respectively, with 13 bases between them. CDR3 length: 14 residues. DNA for the CDR3: TGTGCCAGCAGCTACAGGGAGGGAGACACTGAAGCTTTCTTT. Protein sequence: CASSYREGDTEAFF.

Many counts were recorded for this clonotype. The V gene is TRBV9, the J gene TRBJ1-2; D unclear. V lost 3 bases and J lost 2, with 2 bases in between. Germline V lookup: CDR1 SGDLS, CDR2 YYNGEE. The CDR3 is made up of 11 amino acids. The CDR3 reads CASSDNYGYTF. The DNA for the CDR3 is TGTGCCAGCAGCGACAACTATGGCTACACCTTC.